This TCR beta chain was sequenced in a study of blood T cell repertoires in COVID-19. As for the study in general: The analysed material was cDNA or gDNA that came from T cells, B-cell-depleted T cells, or PBMCs.

With V trimmed by 4 bases and J by 7 bases, 4 bases remained unmatched. Germline assignment: CDR1 SGHRS and CDR2 YFSETQ. This CDR3 has 14 amino acids. The protocol was immunoSEQ multiplex PCR, while the TCRdb copy is restricted to in-frame clones and leaves out a portion. This table holds 250,000 or so clones, about 80% found once. Self-reported history from a screening survey and questionnaire set each donor's cohort. Symptom resolution, clearance, or two negative PCRs marked the recovered donors of Cohort 3. The receptor was derived from a man aged 55 to 69 who had recovered from COVID-19. This chain connects TRBV5-1 to TRBJ1-6; 8 nucleotides align to TRBD1. Sequencing was done on a sample of PBMCs or T cells enriched from blood (not recorded which). The CDR3 DNA sequence: TGCGCCAGCAGCCCGGGGACAGGAAATTCACCCCTCCACTTT. Residues: CASSPGTGNSPLHF.